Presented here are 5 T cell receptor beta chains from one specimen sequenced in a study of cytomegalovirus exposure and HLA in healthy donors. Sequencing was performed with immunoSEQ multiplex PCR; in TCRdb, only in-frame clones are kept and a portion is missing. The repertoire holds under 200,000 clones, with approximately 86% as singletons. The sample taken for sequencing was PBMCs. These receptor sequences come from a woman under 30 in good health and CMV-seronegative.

The CDR3 DNA is TGTGCCAGTACCAAGAGGGTTAGCACTGAAGCTTTCTTT. Encoded protein: CASTKRVSTEAFF. This chain connects TRBV19 to TRBJ1-1; D ambiguous. This CDR3 comprises 13 residues. The V end was cut by 7 bases, the J end by 4 bases, with 13 bases between. Germline assignment: CDR1 LNHDA and CDR2 SQIVND (reference sequence). The full variable domain, with the rest looked up from reference TRBV19 and TRBJ1-1, is DGGITQSPKYLFRKEGQNVTLSCEQNLNHDAMYWYRQDPGQGLRLIYYSQIVNDFQKGDIAEGYSVSREKKESFPLTVTSAQKNPTAFYLCASTKRVSTEAFFGQGTRLTVV.

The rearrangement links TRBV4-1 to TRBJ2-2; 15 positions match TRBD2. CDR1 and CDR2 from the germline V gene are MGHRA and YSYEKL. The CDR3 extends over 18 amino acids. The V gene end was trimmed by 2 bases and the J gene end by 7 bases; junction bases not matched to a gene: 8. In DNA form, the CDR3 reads TGCGCCAGCAGCCAAACTGGGACTAGCGGGAGGTCGGGCGGGGAGCTGTTTTTT. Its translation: CASSQTGTSGRSGGELFF.

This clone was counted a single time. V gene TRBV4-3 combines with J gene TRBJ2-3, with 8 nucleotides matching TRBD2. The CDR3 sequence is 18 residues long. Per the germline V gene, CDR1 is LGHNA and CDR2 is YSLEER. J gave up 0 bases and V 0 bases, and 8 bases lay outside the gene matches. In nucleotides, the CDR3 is TGCGCCAGCAGCCAAGATGGCGGGAGGCCTTATAGCACAGATACGCAGTATTTT. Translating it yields CASSQDGGRPYSTDTQYF.

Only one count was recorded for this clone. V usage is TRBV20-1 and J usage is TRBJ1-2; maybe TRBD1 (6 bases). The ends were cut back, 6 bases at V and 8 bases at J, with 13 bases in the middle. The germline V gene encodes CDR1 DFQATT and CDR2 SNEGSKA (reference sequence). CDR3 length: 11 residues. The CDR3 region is CSARTEGGYTF. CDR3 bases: TGCAGTGCCAGGACAGAGGGAGGCTACACCTTC.

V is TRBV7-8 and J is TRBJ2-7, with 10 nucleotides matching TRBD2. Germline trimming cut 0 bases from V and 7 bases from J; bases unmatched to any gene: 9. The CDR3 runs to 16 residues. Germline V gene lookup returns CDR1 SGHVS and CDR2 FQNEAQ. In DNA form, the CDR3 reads TGTGCCAGCAGCTTAGCCGGGACTAGCGTCTCGGGAGAGCAGTACTTC. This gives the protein CASSLAGTSVSGEQYF.